This T cell receptor (beta chain) was sequenced for a study of neoadjuvant nivolumab and ipilimumab in lung cancer. Points from the study as a whole: Compared with tumor-adjacent uninvolved lung, resected tumors showed greater richness and clonality. Resected-tumor TCR richness correlated positively with pretherapy blood richness. From pretherapy to surgery, tumor richness and clonality rose with dual therapy.

By share of the sample, this clone is medium-sized. Antigen: not known. Here immunoSEQ multiplex PCR was the method, and the copy in TCRdb shows in-frame clones only, minus some. The sample shows 28,000 or so clones, 83% of them seen only once. Trimming took 1 base from V and 3 from J, leaving 9 bases between them. This CDR3 comprises 15 residues. Germline CDR1 and CDR2: SGHVS and FQNEAQ. Source: tumor tissue, taken after neoadjuvant nivolumab, alone or with ipilimumab, at or shortly before surgery. This receptor was taken from an adult with non-small cell lung cancer. The rearrangement uses TRBV7-8 and TRBJ2-2; D is ambiguous. DNA for the CDR3: TGTGCCAGCAGCTTAGAGACACTCTACACCGGGGAGCTGTTTTTT. Translated: CASSLETLYTGELFF.